The clone carrying this T cell receptor (beta chain) showed up just a few times. What it recognizes is unknown. The sample belongs to a study of vaccination and CD4 T cells after COVID-19. Treatment of the sample: roughly 11-day PBMC culture with coronavirus spike peptide pools or control peptides (ViraFEST assay). CD4+ T cells that had been cultured provided DNA sequenced with the Oncomine TCR Beta short-read assay. TCRdb fed the PCR reads into MiXCR, producing one record per CDR3 protein. The table has about 3,000 distinct CDR3 sequences, about 20% seen once. Trimming took 8 bases from V and 5 from J; bases not matched to a gene: 14. Looked up from germline, CDR1 is SNHLY and CDR2 is FYNNEI. The CDR3 is made up of 15 amino acids.

This sequence was found in a human donor who had recovered from COVID-19. The sample comprised CD4+ T cells from blood, cultured in vitro. The V call is TRBV2, the J call TRBJ2-7; 8 nucleotides align to TRBD1. CDR3 sequence (DNA): TGTGCCAGCCAGTTCGGTCGACAGGGGAGCAACGAGCAGTACTTC. Protein: CASQFGRQGSNEQYF.